This TCR beta chain was sequenced for a study of OX40 agonist ivuxolimab in advanced cancers. Details on this clone: Its target is not known.

The study's findings and limits: Doses of 0.1 to 3.0 mg/kg were accompanied by clonal expansion of CD4+ and CD8+ blood T cells by week 6. Partial responders dosed at 0.1-3.0 mg/kg displayed clonal expansion ranking among the lowest. Mean expanded clone counts were higher in CD8+ than CD4+ T cells.

Autoimmune disease history or systemic immunosuppression barred patients. CDR1 is LGHNA, CDR2 YSLEER, per germline. CDR3 size: 17 residues. J gave up 9 bases and V 1 base, and 13 bases lay outside the gene matches. Only in-frame clones appear in the TCRdb table, and some are missing; sequencing was by immunoSEQ multiplex PCR. This sample has 42,000 or so clones, with 86% found just once. Sequenced material: CD4+ or CD8+ T cells sorted from blood, taken in a trial of the OX40 agonist ivuxolimab. This receptor was identified in an adult with an advanced solid tumor such as melanoma, head and neck, liver or kidney cancer. The genes are TRBV4-3 and TRBJ2-1, with 9 bases aligning to TRBD2. The CDR3 protein is CASSQATGGGANAEQFF. In nucleotides, the CDR3 is TGCGCCAGCAGCCAAGCCACCGGCGGGGGGGCTAATGCTGAGCAGTTCTTC.